Following are 11 T cell receptor beta chains from one sample sequenced in a study of long-term antiretroviral therapy in people with HIV. At the survey level, the v3.0 immunoSEQ assay was run. Produced via immunoSEQ multiplex PCR; TCRdb's table is partial and in-frame only. Of fewer than 20,000 clones listed, around 91% are singletons. Source: unsorted PBMCs, taken 4.2 years after starting antiretroviral therapy. These receptors were collected from a man aged 45-65 years with HIV.

This clone occurred a few times. The V gene is TRBV30, the J gene TRBJ2-7, with D maybe TRBD1 (7 bases). V was trimmed by 0 bases and J by 3 bases, leaving 15 bases between them. The CDR3 consists of 15 residues. Germline V CDR1 and CDR2: GTSNPN, SVGIG (reference sequence). CDR3 sequence reads: CAWSVYPQGGYEQYF. CDR3 nucleotides: TGTGCCTGGAGTGTATATCCCCAGGGGGGCTACGAGCAGTACTTC. Using reference TRBV30 and TRBJ2-7 for the parts outside the CDR3, the full variable domain is SQTIHQWPATLVQPVGSPLSLECTVEGTSNPNLYWYRQAAGRGLQLLFYSVGIGQISSEVPQNLSASRPQDRQFILSSKKLLLSDSGFYLCAWSVYPQGGYEQYFGPGTRLTVT.

The V gene is TRBV4-3, the J gene TRBJ1-5; unclear D gene. Germline CDR1 LGHNA, CDR2 YSLEER. The V gene lost 0 bases and the J gene lost 0 bases, with 12 bases spanning the gap. CDR3 length: 17 residues. CDR3 in DNA: TGCGCCAGCAGCCAAGATGCGGTTGCGGGTAGCAATCAGCCCCAGCATTTT. Encoded protein: CASSQDAVAGSNQPQHF.

The genes are TRBV5-6 and TRBJ1-3, with 7 bases fitting TRBD1. This CDR3 comprises 17 residues. Germline values: CDR1 SGHDT, CDR2 YYEEEE. The V gene end was trimmed by 3 bases and the J gene end by 4 bases; junction bases not matched to a gene: 13. CDR3 sequence reads: CASSSQGTVTYGNTIYF. The CDR3 nucleotides read TGTGCCAGCAGCTCTCAAGGGACAGTTACCTACGGAAACACCATATATTTT.

The chain employs TRBV4-3 and TRBJ1-6; D might be TRBD1 (6 bases). Trimming pared 0 bases from V and 9 bases from J, leaving 15 bases between. The CDR3 contains 16 residues. Looked up from germline, CDR1 is LGHNA and CDR2 is YSLEER. CDR3 in amino acids: CASSQDRDLGGSPLHF. Written as DNA, the CDR3 is TGCGCCAGCAGCCAAGATCGGGACTTAGGGGGTTCACCCCTCCACTTT.

The sample holds a few counts of this clone. The rearrangement uses TRBV30 and TRBJ1-1, with D unresolved. Trimming stripped 5 bases from V and 11 bases from J, with 18 bases between. In germline, CDR1 is GTSNPN, CDR2 SVGIG (reference sequence). The CDR3 spans 12 residues. The CDR3 nucleotides read TGTGCCTGGGCCTTCCCCCGCGGAGAGGCTTTCTTT. Translated: CAWAFPRGEAFF.

The CDR3 coding sequence is TGTGCCAGCAGCGGGACAGGGGGGCAAAATCAGCCCCAGCATTTT. It translates to CASSGTGGQNQPQHF. V gene TRBV2 combines with J gene TRBJ1-5; 11 nucleotides agree with TRBD1. The CDR3 has 15 amino acids. Germline assignment: CDR1 SNHLY and CDR2 FYNNEI. After removal of 6 bases from V and 4 bases from J, the junction contained 5 bases not matched to a gene.

The rearrangement links TRBV7-9 to TRBJ2-1, with D uncertain. The CDR3 spans 14 residues. V shed 1 base and J shed 3 bases, with 7 bases lying between them. The germline V gene has CDR1 SEHNR and CDR2 FQNEAQ (reference sequence). CDR3 sequence: CASSLGTGYNEQFF. The CDR3 DNA follows: TGTGCCAGCAGCTTAGGGACCGGCTACAATGAGCAGTTCTTC.

This chain links TRBV4-3 with TRBJ2-7, with TRBD2 matching over 8 bases. The V gene's germline CDR1 is LGHNA and CDR2 YSLEER. With 0 bases clipped from V and 3 bases from J, the junction kept 1 base outside the gene matches. CDR3 length: 14 amino acids. CDR3 sequence reads: CASSQDTSGYEQYF. The CDR3 DNA reads as TGCGCCAGCAGCCAAGACACTAGCGGCTACGAGCAGTACTTC.

A few counts support this clone. V and J are TRBV4-2 and TRBJ1-5; D may be TRBD1 (5 bases). With 0 bases removed from V and 3 bases from J, the gap between germline ends came to 9 bases. Looked up from germline, CDR1 is LGHNA and CDR2 is YNFKEQ. The CDR3 has 15 amino acids. CDR3 coding DNA: TGTGCCAGCAGCCAAGAGGGGCAGATCAATCAGCCCCAGCATTTT. Its translation is CASSQEGQINQPQHF.

The J gene is TRBJ2-5, the V gene TRBV4-3; D is possibly TRBD2 (6 bases). Germline V gene data show CDR1 as LGHNA and CDR2 as YSLEER. Deletions cut 4 bases from V and 2 bases from J, with 8 bases between. CDR3 size: 13 residues. For the CDR3, the DNA is TGCGCCAGCAGCCCAGGGAGGCAAGAGACCCAGTACTTC. It encodes CASSPGRQETQYF.

This chain joins TRBV7-8 and TRBJ2-6, with a tentative D call TRBD1 (5 bases). Looked up from germline, CDR1 is SGHVS and CDR2 is FQNEAQ. This CDR3 region has 16 residues. Trimming removed 5 bases from V and 4 bases from J, with 15 bases in between. CDR3 in DNA: TGTGCCAGCAGCGCGGACACGGCGCGGGGGGCCAACGTCCTGACTTTC. Its translation: CASSADTARGANVLTF.